The clone carrying this TCR beta chain was picked up a small number of times. The data belong to a study of blood T cell repertoires in COVID-19. The wider study: Samples came from the United States, Italy and Spain, spanning acute and convalescent COVID-19. PBMCs, B-cell-depleted T cells, or T cells provided the cDNA or gDNA that made up the material.

Original methodology: Amplification of reference gene primers provided the estimated nucleated cell counts. Only in-frame clones appear in the TCRdb table, and some are missing; sequencing was by immunoSEQ multiplex PCR. V, J and clone size are taken as reported in that table, and D and trimming were inferred from the DNA itself. Of approximately 65,000 clones listed, around 85% are singletons. What was sequenced was peripheral blood. This clonotype originated in a man aged 40-55 years with acute or convalescent COVID-19.

The CDR3 nucleotides read TGCAGTGCTAGTCCCGTTGAGCGGCAAGAGACCCAGTACTTC. It encodes CSASPVERQETQYF. The rearrangement uses TRBV20-1 and TRBJ2-5; tentatively, D is TRBD2 (5 bases). Looked up from germline, CDR1 is DFQATT and CDR2 is SNEGSKA (reference sequence). This CDR3 is 14 amino acids long. With 3 bases removed from V and 2 bases from J, the gap between germline ends came to 13 bases.